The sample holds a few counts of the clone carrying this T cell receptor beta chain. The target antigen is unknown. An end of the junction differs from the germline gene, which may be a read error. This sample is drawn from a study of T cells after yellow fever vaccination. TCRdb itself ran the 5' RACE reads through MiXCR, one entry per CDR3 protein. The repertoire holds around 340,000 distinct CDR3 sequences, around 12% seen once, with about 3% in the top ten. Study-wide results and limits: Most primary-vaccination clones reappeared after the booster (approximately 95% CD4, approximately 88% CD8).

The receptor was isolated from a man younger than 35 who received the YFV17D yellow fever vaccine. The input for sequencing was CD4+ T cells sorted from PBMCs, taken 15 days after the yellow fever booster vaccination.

CDR3 sequence: CASIEGRTNYGYTF. CDR3 nucleotide sequence: TGCGCCAGCATTGAGGGACGGACAAACTATGGCTACACCTTC. The chain uses TRBV10-1 and TRBJ1-2; tentatively, D is TRBD1 (5 bases). Germline V gene lookup returns CDR1 WNHNN and CDR2 SYGVQD (reference sequence). The CDR3 is made up of 14 amino acids.